Detailed here is one T cell receptor (beta chain). The sample holds a few counts of this clone. No antigen is known for it. Nothing much larger sits one base from this clone, and base qualities are not available. The immunoSEQ Assay, a bias-controlled multiplex PCR, was used to amplify TCRbeta CDR3 regions from genomic DNA. In the paper's pipeline: The number of nucleated cells in each sample was estimated by amplification of reference gene primers within the assay. Sequence reads were collapsed and filtered to measure the absolute abundance of every unique TCRbeta CDR3 rearrangement. For each sample, productive Simpson clonality was calculated by taking the square root of Simpson's diversity index across productive rearrangements. The table comes from immuneACCESS by way of TCRdb, which keeps in-frame sequences with V and J called. Part of the clones is missing from these tables; in studies checked, under half for an unresolved V gene and the rest for unknown reasons. V and J calls and clone size are given by that table; D and trimming were obtained from the DNA. In this sample the table shows 30,000 to 40,000 clones, 84% of which occur a single time. Of the sample, approximately 1.6% falls within the top ten clones.

The sample comes from a study of blood T cell repertoires in COVID-19 (dated by TCRdb to 2019 to 2021). Notes on the research overall: Samples from collaborators originated in the United States, Italy and Spain and spanned both the acute and convalescent phases of COVID-19. The material from the prospective study consisted of cDNA or gDNA derived from T cells, B-cell-depleted T cells, or PBMCs. The dataset comprised deeply sampled blood TCRbeta repertoires from subjects exposed to, actively infected with, or recovered from COVID-19. A freely available public database, intended as a resource for researchers studying the immune response to SARS-CoV-2, is where the repertoires were released. Samples were obtained from the ongoing ImmuneRACE study (first 160 participants) and from some 1,200 subjects provided by 6 global collaborators. Nearly every sample came with metadata listing a de-identified subject ID, COVID-19 status, age in years and sex. Where available, HLA class I and class II types were taken from metadata supplied by the sample provider and were not determined by assay-based typing. What the research found in general, with its limitations: Clinical and demographic metadata were provided uncurated, with the amount varying by source and participant.

One collaborating source in Seattle enrolled patients during active infection and followed them longitudinally through the course of disease. Collaborating institutions collected whole blood in K2EDTA tubes following their own protocols. For TCRbeta analysis, collaborator samples were shipped as frozen whole blood, as isolated PBMCs, or as DNA extracted from either sample type. This clonotype was sampled from a man aged 60-69 years with COVID-19, enrolled during active disease. The material sequenced was peripheral blood.

Read as DNA, the sequence is TGTGCCAGCAGCTTGTATGGGACAGGGTTCTACGAGCAGTACTTC. This yields the protein CASSLYGTGFYEQYF. Here the chain combines TRBV7-2 and TRBJ2-7; TRBD1 aligns with 9 central bases. The junction shows trimming of 3 bases on V and 3 bases on J, and the gene matches do not reach 6 bases of it. The germline V gene encodes CDR1 SGHTA and CDR2 FQGNSA. The CDR3 measures 15 amino acids from cysteine to phenylalanine. The entry retains the CDR3 DNA only, 45 bases that are in frame from base 1.